This is a list of T cell receptor beta chains from one sample in a study of T cell responses to AZD1222 COVID-19 vaccine. TCRdb keeps only in-frame clones here, not all; method: immunoSEQ multiplex PCR. The sample lists approximately 190,000 clones; 85% to 95% were seen once. The source material was peripheral blood, sampled on day 0 of AZD1222 vaccination. The receptors originated from an adult in good health. CDR3s include the opening cysteine and the closing phenylalanine or tryptophan. Fields, in order: J gene, V gene, clone size, D gene, CDR3 protein, CDR3 DNA. D genes are given only for firm matches. Clone size appears in some rows only: once, few, many, or a class for an expanded clone.

j_call: TRBJ2-3
v_call: TRBV2
clone_size: -
d_call: TRBD1
cdr3_aa: CASSGTGGPDTQYF
cdr3_nt: TGTGCCAGCAGTGGGACAGGGGGCCCAGATACGCAGTATTTT

j_call: TRBJ1-2
v_call: TRBV19
clone_size: once
d_call: -
cdr3_aa: CAISTGRLYGYTF
cdr3_nt: TGTGCCATTTCTACGGGGCGACTCTATGGCTACACCTTC

j_call: TRBJ1-3
v_call: TRBV6-5
clone_size: -
d_call: -
cdr3_aa: CASSQIWGSGNTIYF
cdr3_nt: TGTGCCAGCAGCCAAATCTGGGGGTCTGGAAACACCATATATTTT

j_call: TRBJ1-6
v_call: TRBV6-5
clone_size: -
d_call: -
cdr3_aa: CASRATVLKPLHF
cdr3_nt: TGTGCCAGCAGGGCAACAGTGCTAAAACCCCTCCACTTT

j_call: TRBJ2-7
v_call: TRBV11-1
clone_size: -
d_call: TRBD1
cdr3_aa: CASSPTDRVDEQYF
cdr3_nt: TGTGCCAGCAGCCCCACGGACAGGGTAGACGAGCAGTACTTC

j_call: TRBJ1-2
v_call: TRBV6-5
clone_size: -
d_call: -
cdr3_aa: CASRTSGGYGYTF
cdr3_nt: TGTGCCAGCAGGACCTCGGGGGGCTATGGCTACACCTTC

j_call: TRBJ1-3
v_call: TRBV11-2
clone_size: -
d_call: -
cdr3_aa: CASSLVQSGNTIYF
cdr3_nt: TGTGCCAGCAGCTTAGTACAGTCTGGAAACACCATATATTTT

j_call: TRBJ2-5
v_call: TRBV7-8
clone_size: -
d_call: -
cdr3_aa: CASSALRGTETQYF
cdr3_nt: TGTGCCAGCAGCGCCCTCCGGGGTACAGAGACCCAGTACTTC

j_call: TRBJ1-2
v_call: TRBV6-1
clone_size: -
d_call: -
cdr3_aa: CASSEHNYGYTF
cdr3_nt: TGTGCCAGCAGTGAACATAACTATGGCTACACCTTC

j_call: TRBJ1-1
v_call: TRBV19
clone_size: -
d_call: -
cdr3_aa: CASSIWQGRTEAFF
cdr3_nt: TGTGCCAGTAGTATCTGGCAGGGGAGAACTGAAGCTTTCTTT

j_call: TRBJ1-6
v_call: TRBV3-1/TRBV3-2
clone_size: -
d_call: TRBD1
cdr3_aa: CASSYTGVRSPLHF
cdr3_nt: TGTGCCAGCAGTTATACAGGGGTAAGATCACCCCTCCACTTT

j_call: TRBJ2-5
v_call: TRBV29-1
clone_size: few
d_call: TRBD2
cdr3_aa: CSYSGAAQETQYF
cdr3_nt: TGCAGCTATAGCGGGGCCGCCCAAGAGACCCAGTACTTC

j_call: TRBJ2-5
v_call: TRBV18
clone_size: -
d_call: -
cdr3_aa: CASSPDRPPMTQYF
cdr3_nt: TGTGCCAGCTCACCAGACAGGCCCCCCATGACCCAGTACTTC

j_call: TRBJ2-2
v_call: TRBV5-1
clone_size: -
d_call: TRBD1
cdr3_aa: CASSYTGVGELFF
cdr3_nt: TGCGCCAGCAGCTACACAGGGGTCGGGGAGCTGTTTTTT

j_call: TRBJ2-1
v_call: TRBV19
clone_size: -
d_call: TRBD2
cdr3_aa: CASTIWTSGGPGDEQFF
cdr3_nt: TGTGCCAGTACCATATGGACTAGCGGGGGACCCGGGGATGAGCAGTTCTTC

j_call: TRBJ2-5
v_call: TRBV7-9
clone_size: -
d_call: -
cdr3_aa: CASSGVQETQYF
cdr3_nt: TGTGCCAGCAGCGGTGTACAAGAGACCCAGTACTTC

j_call: TRBJ1-1
v_call: TRBV29-1
clone_size: -
d_call: TRBD1
cdr3_aa: CSVGQGTNTEAFF
cdr3_nt: TGCAGCGTTGGACAGGGCACGAACACTGAAGCTTTCTTT

j_call: TRBJ1-6
v_call: TRBV27
clone_size: -
d_call: -
cdr3_aa: CASSFDLSSYNSPLHF
cdr3_nt: TGTGCCAGCAGTTTTGACTTAAGCTCCTATAATTCACCCCTCCACTTT

j_call: TRBJ1-5
v_call: TRBV28
clone_size: -
d_call: TRBD1
cdr3_aa: CASSLGGQGVQRPQHF
cdr3_nt: TGTGCCAGCAGCCTAGGGGGACAGGGCGTTCAAAGGCCCCAGCATTTT

j_call: TRBJ1-5
v_call: TRBV19
clone_size: once
d_call: -
cdr3_aa: CASSIVAVGQGTGRAQHF
cdr3_nt: TGTGCCAGTAGTATAGTGGCTGTTGGGCAGGGAACGGGCCGGGCCCAGCATTTT

j_call: TRBJ1-6
v_call: TRBV7-6
clone_size: -
d_call: -
cdr3_aa: CASSLSGDSPLHF
cdr3_nt: TGTGCCAGCAGCTTATCGGGGGATTCACCCCTCCACTTT

j_call: TRBJ2-1
v_call: TRBV7-9
clone_size: once
d_call: TRBD1
cdr3_aa: CASSLSTGGYNEQFF
cdr3_nt: TGTGCCAGCAGCTTATCCACAGGGGGCTACAATGAGCAGTTCTTC

j_call: TRBJ1-5
v_call: TRBV6-5
clone_size: -
d_call: -
cdr3_aa: CASGRAGNQPQHF
cdr3_nt: TGTGCCAGCGGGCGAGCTGGCAATCAGCCCCAGCATTTT

j_call: TRBJ1-6
v_call: TRBV2
clone_size: few
d_call: -
cdr3_aa: CASSEAGRGLAPLHF
cdr3_nt: TGTGCCAGCAGTGAAGCGGGTAGGGGATTAGCGCCCCTCCACTTT

j_call: TRBJ1-5
v_call: TRBV7-9
clone_size: -
d_call: -
cdr3_aa: CASSFTPSSGNYQPQHF
cdr3_nt: TGTGCCAGCAGCTTCACCCCCTCGAGCGGAAATTATCAGCCCCAGCATTTT

j_call: TRBJ1-2
v_call: TRBV5-1
clone_size: -
d_call: -
cdr3_aa: CASSLERDYGYTF
cdr3_nt: TGCGCCAGCAGCTTGGAAAGGGACTATGGCTACACCTTC

j_call: TRBJ1-4
v_call: TRBV10-3
clone_size: -
d_call: -
cdr3_aa: CAISGEATNEKLFF
cdr3_nt: TGTGCCATCAGTGGTGAAGCAACTAATGAAAAACTGTTTTTT

j_call: TRBJ2-7
v_call: TRBV7-2
clone_size: -
d_call: TRBD2
cdr3_aa: CASSSPGGRGPLYEQYF
cdr3_nt: TGTGCCAGCAGCTCACCGGGAGGGCGGGGGCCCCTTTACGAGCAGTACTTC

j_call: TRBJ1-1
v_call: TRBV4-3
clone_size: -
d_call: -
cdr3_aa: CASSQDLGGEAFF
cdr3_nt: TGCGCCAGCAGCCAAGATTTGGGGGGTGAAGCTTTCTTT

j_call: TRBJ2-1
v_call: TRBV3-1/TRBV3-2
clone_size: -
d_call: -
cdr3_aa: CASSQEVQPNEQFF
cdr3_nt: TGTGCCAGCAGCCAAGAGGTCCAGCCCAATGAGCAGTTCTTC

j_call: TRBJ1-5
v_call: TRBV18
clone_size: -
d_call: TRBD1
cdr3_aa: CASSPTGGNQPQHF
cdr3_nt: TGTGCCAGCTCACCTACAGGGGGCAATCAGCCCCAGCATTTT

j_call: TRBJ2-7
v_call: TRBV9
clone_size: once
d_call: -
cdr3_aa: CASSGGGTASYEQYF
cdr3_nt: TGTGCCAGCAGCGGGGGTGGGACCGCTTCCTACGAGCAGTACTTC

j_call: TRBJ2-7
v_call: TRBV7-8
clone_size: -
d_call: -
cdr3_aa: CASSLGAPYEQYF
cdr3_nt: TGTGCCAGCAGCTTAGGGGCCCCCTACGAGCAGTACTTC

j_call: TRBJ2-2
v_call: TRBV9
clone_size: -
d_call: TRBD2
cdr3_aa: CASSPRGSGGSGELFF
cdr3_nt: TGTGCCAGCAGCCCCCGGGGCAGCGGGGGTTCTGGGGAGCTGTTTTTT

j_call: TRBJ2-1
v_call: TRBV27
clone_size: -
d_call: -
cdr3_aa: CASKTDPSPYNEQFF
cdr3_nt: TGTGCCAGTAAGACTGACCCGAGCCCCTACAATGAGCAGTTCTTC

j_call: TRBJ1-2
v_call: TRBV4-2
clone_size: -
d_call: -
cdr3_aa: CASSQDRSYTF
cdr3_nt: TGTGCCAGCAGCCAAGATCGGTCCTACACCTTC

j_call: TRBJ2-5
v_call: TRBV3-1/TRBV3-2
clone_size: once
d_call: TRBD2
cdr3_aa: CASSQELPSGGEYQETQYF
cdr3_nt: TGTGCCAGCAGCCAAGAACTTCCGTCGGGGGGAGAGTACCAAGAGACCCAGTACTTC

j_call: TRBJ1-1
v_call: TRBV25-1
clone_size: -
d_call: -
cdr3_aa: CASSEFNTEAFF
cdr3_nt: TGTGCCAGCAGTGAGTTCAACACTGAAGCTTTCTTT

j_call: TRBJ1-3
v_call: TRBV27
clone_size: -
d_call: TRBD1
cdr3_aa: CASSLSPQGAPGNTIYF
cdr3_nt: TGTGCCAGCAGTTTATCACCGCAGGGGGCGCCTGGAAACACCATATATTTT

j_call: TRBJ2-2
v_call: TRBV7-2
clone_size: once
d_call: TRBD2
cdr3_aa: CAYTGAGLNTGELFF
cdr3_nt: TGTGCCTATACAGGAGCGGGGTTGAACACCGGGGAGCTGTTTTTT

j_call: TRBJ1-2
v_call: TRBV7-2
clone_size: -
d_call: TRBD1
cdr3_aa: CASSSGEGATNYGYTF
cdr3_nt: TGTGCCAGCAGCTCCGGGGAGGGGGCGACTAACTATGGCTACACCTTC

j_call: TRBJ2-7
v_call: TRBV7-9
clone_size: -
d_call: -
cdr3_aa: CASSLGTGSYPHEQYF
cdr3_nt: TGTGCCAGCAGCTTAGGCACAGGGTCCTACCCTCACGAGCAGTACTTC

j_call: TRBJ2-1
v_call: TRBV5-1
clone_size: -
d_call: -
cdr3_aa: CASSLDGVFSYNEQFF
cdr3_nt: TGCGCCAGCAGCTTGGACGGGGTATTCTCCTACAATGAGCAGTTCTTC